Shown below are 27 T cell receptor beta chains from a single sample sequenced in a study of cytomegalovirus exposure and HLA in healthy donors. Sequencing was performed with immunoSEQ multiplex PCR; in TCRdb, only in-frame clones are kept and a portion is missing. Of about 140,000 clones listed, roughly 79% were seen once; the top ten hold 25% to 30%. The sequenced sample was PBMCs. The receptors derive from a man between 25 and 39 years old in good health and CMV-seropositive.

The rearrangement links TRBV7-9 to TRBJ2-7; the D gene is possibly TRBD1 (6 bases). Trimming stripped 2 bases from V and 5 bases from J, with 13 bases between. The CDR3 spans 14 residues. Germline CDR1 reads SEHNR; CDR2 reads FQNEAQ (reference sequence). For the CDR3, the DNA is TGTGCCAGCAGCTTAAGGGACAAGGCCAACGAGCAGTACTTC. Amino acids: CASSLRDKANEQYF.

The chain links TRBV6-6 to TRBJ1-1; 12 nucleotides agree with TRBD1. This CDR3 has 15 residues. With V trimmed by 1 base and J by 5 bases, 2 bases remained unmatched. The germline V gene has CDR1 MNHNY and CDR2 SVGAGI (reference sequence). CDR3 DNA: TGTGCCAGCAGTTACTTGGGACAGGGGGCAACTGAAGCTTTCTTT. Protein sequence: CASSYLGQGATEAFF.

In nucleotides, the CDR3 is TGTGCCACCAGCAGAGATCACTGGGACAGTAGCACAGATACGCAGTATTTT. Translating gives CATSRDHWDSSTDTQYF. This chain links TRBV15 with TRBJ2-3; 7 bases fit TRBD1. Germline assignment: CDR1 LNHNV and CDR2 YYDKDF (reference sequence). The CDR3 contains 17 residues. V gave up 0 bases and J gave up 0 bases; unmatched junction bases: 6. The full variable domain, in which reference TRBV15 and TRBJ2-3 provide the parts outside the CDR3, is DAMVIQNPRYQVTQFGKPVTLSCSQTLNHNVMYWYQQKSSQAPKLLFHYYDKDFNNEADTPDNFQSRRPNTSFCFLDIRSPGLGDTAMYLCATSRDHWDSSTDTQYFGPGTRLTVL.

The sample holds a few counts of this clone. This chain links TRBV10-2 with TRBJ1-5; 7 bases are shared with TRBD1. Germline V gene lookup returns CDR1 WSHSY and CDR2 SAAADI. CDR3 size: 14 residues. V lost 6 bases, J lost 4 bases, and 6 bases stayed unmatched. The DNA for the CDR3 is TGCGCCAGCAGACTAGGGACAGAGAATCAGCCCCAGCATTTT. Encoded protein: CASRLGTENQPQHF.

V usage is TRBV9 and J usage is TRBJ2-7; D is possibly TRBD1 (6 bases). Trimming stripped 4 bases from V and 0 bases from J, with 11 bases between. Germline CDR1 is SGDLS and CDR2 is YYNGEE. The CDR3 contains 14 residues. The CDR3 is CASSQTGRSYEQYF. The CDR3, as DNA: TGTGCCAGCAGCCAGACAGGACGCTCCTACGAGCAGTACTTC. Complete variable domain (other parts from reference TRBV9 and TRBJ2-7): DSGVTQTPKHLITATGQRVTLRCSPRSGDLSVYWYQQSLDQGLQFLIQYYNGEERAKGNILERFSAQQFPDLHSELNLSSLELGDSALYFCASSQTGRSYEQYFGPGTRLTVT.

This chain uses TRBV14 with TRBJ2-2; tentative D call: TRBD1 (5 bases). CDR1 is SGHDN, CDR2 FVKESK, per germline. This CDR3 is 13 amino acids long. V was shortened by 4 bases and J by 5 bases, with 8 bases between the two germline ends. The CDR3: CASSPRVTGELFF. DNA for the CDR3: TGTGCCAGCAGCCCCAGGGTAACCGGGGAGCTGTTTTTT.

This chain uses TRBV19 with TRBJ2-2; possible D gene TRBD2, 5 bases. The CDR3 totals 14 residues. V lost 6 bases to trimming and J lost 2 bases, with 10 bases between them. The germline V gene has CDR1 LNHDA and CDR2 SQIVND (reference sequence). The CDR3 here is CASRVSDNTGELFF. CDR3 nucleotide sequence: TGTGCCAGTAGAGTTAGCGATAACACCGGGGAGCTGTTTTTT.

The chain couples TRBV2 to TRBJ2-5; 7 positions agree with TRBD1. V lost 5 bases to trimming and J lost 2 bases; unmatched junction nucleotides: 5. The CDR3 has 14 residues. Germline V CDR1 and CDR2: SNHLY, FYNNEI. CDR3 bases: TGTGCCAGCAGTAGGGGACAGCAACAAGAGACCCAGTACTTC. Protein product: CASSRGQQQETQYF.

This chain connects TRBV29-1 to TRBJ2-1, with 7 positions matching TRBD2. V trimming: 8 bases; J trimming: 6 bases; junction bases outside the gene matches: 13. This CDR3 contains 14 residues. The germline V gene encodes CDR1 SQVTM and CDR2 ANQGSEA. CDR3 sequence: CSIASGGRGNEQFF. The CDR3 region has the DNA TGCAGCATCGCGTCGGGCGGGAGAGGCAATGAGCAGTTCTTC.

This chain uses TRBV4-1 with TRBJ2-2, with TRBD2 identical over 8 bases. Germline assignment: CDR1 MGHRA and CDR2 YSYEKL. Unmatched junction bases numbered 9, after V lost 2 bases and J lost 4 bases. The CDR3 has 17 amino acids. CDR3 sequence reads: CASSQLSGTLSTGELFF. The DNA for the CDR3 is TGCGCCAGCAGCCAACTTAGCGGGACCTTGAGCACCGGGGAGCTGTTTTTT.

Here the CDR3 reads CASSHHRDTYGYTF. The DNA for the CDR3 is TGCGCCAGCAGCCACCACCGGGACACCTATGGCTACACCTTC. The J gene is TRBJ1-2, the V gene TRBV4-1, with D possibly matching TRBD1 (6 bases). The CDR3 contains 14 residues. Germline CDR1 MGHRA, CDR2 YSYEKL. Trimming took 3 bases from V and 4 from J, leaving 12 bases between them.

The V call is TRBV7-2, the J call TRBJ2-5; 8 bases are a match to TRBD2. The trim removed 9 bases at V and 2 bases at J, leaving 14 bases unmatched. Germline V lookup: CDR1 SGHTA, CDR2 FQGNSA. The length of the CDR3 is 16 residues. As DNA, the CDR3 is TGTGCCAGTAGCCCCTCGCCCGGGGGGGGGCAAGAGACCCAGTACTTC. As protein: CASSPSPGGGQETQYF.

Here the CDR3 DNA reads TGTGCCAGTAGTTTCGGCGGATACGCTGCCTACGAGCAGTACTTC. It is translated as CASSFGGYAAYEQYF. The V call is TRBV19, the J call TRBJ2-7; no clear D gene. Germline values: CDR1 LNHDA, CDR2 SQIVND (reference sequence). CDR3 size: 15 residues. Trimming shortened V by 5 bases and J by 2 bases, and 16 bases separated the two germline ends.

Points on this clone: Distinct nucleotide sequences in the sample also encode this CDR3. The V gene is TRBV6-5, the J gene TRBJ2-5; D gene unclear. Trimming cost V 4 bases and J 5 bases, with 5 bases left between them. Germline CDR1 reads MNHEY; CDR2 reads SVGAGI. The CDR3 is 11 amino acids. CDR3 sequence (DNA): TGTGCCAGCAGTTCCCGGGAGACCCAGTACTTC. Encoded protein: CASSSRETQYF.

The J gene is TRBJ2-3, the V gene TRBV4-3; 13 bases match TRBD2. The CDR3 sequence is 21 residues long. Germline CDR1 and CDR2: LGHNA and YSLEER. Trimming took 4 bases from V and 0 from J; bases not matched to a gene: 16. CDR3 sequence: CASSRSTSGGALLSSTDTQYF. As DNA, the CDR3 is TGCGCCAGCAGCCGATCCACTAGCGGGGGGGCACTCCTCTCTAGCACAGATACGCAGTATTTT.

The chain combines TRBV7-2 with TRBJ2-3, with a weak D call TRBD2 (7 bases). The CDR3 runs to 15 residues. The V and J ends lost 1 base and 4 bases respectively, with 12 bases between them. Per the germline V gene, CDR1 is SGHTA and CDR2 is FQGNSA. The CDR3 region has the DNA TGTGCCAGCAGCTTAGAGGGGGGGCCGTCAGATACGCAGTATTTT. Its protein is CASSLEGGPSDTQYF.

The gene calls are TRBV6-1 and TRBJ2-7, with no clear D. Germline CDR1 MNHNS, CDR2 SASEGT. The V end was cut by 3 bases, the J end by 2 bases, with 11 bases between. This CDR3 is built from 14 residues. CDR3 bases: TGTGCCAGCAGTGACACACACACCACCTACGAGCAGTACTTC. This gives the protein CASSDTHTTYEQYF.

In its sample, this clone was seen once. The chain combines TRBV7-2 with TRBJ2-5, with TRBD2 as a possible D gene (6 bases). The germline gives CDR1 SGHTA, CDR2 FQGNSA. There are 13 residues in the CDR3. The V end lost 4 bases, the J end lost 2 bases, and 8 bases lay between the germline ends. The CDR3 loop is CASSWEAQETQYF. The CDR3 DNA reads TGTGCCAGCAGCTGGGAGGCTCAAGAGACCCAGTACTTC.

This clone is a singleton in its sample. The rearrangement joins TRBV9 to TRBJ2-7; TRBD2 aligns across 9 bases. The ends lost 1 base at V and 7 bases at J; junction bases unmatched: 12. CDR1 and CDR2 (germline): SGDLS, YYNGEE. CDR3 size: 16 residues. In DNA form, the CDR3 reads TGTGCCAGCAGCGTACTACCATCACCGCTAGCGGGAGAGCAGTACTTC. Translated: CASSVLPSPLAGEQYF.

This clone was seen only a few times. The genes are TRBV6-5 and TRBJ1-2; TRBD1 agrees at 7 bases. The CDR3 runs to 13 residues. V shed 6 bases, J shed 8 bases, and the junction held 9 bases outside the gene matches. CDR1 is MNHEY and CDR2 is SVGAGI in the germline V gene. The CDR3 spells CASRLRDSQGYTF. The DNA for the CDR3 is TGTGCCAGCAGACTCCGGGACAGCCAAGGCTACACCTTC.

This chain uses TRBV6-6 with TRBJ2-4; possibly TRBD1 for D (6 bases). Germline loops: CDR1 MNHNY, CDR2 SVGAGI (reference sequence). Trimming took 5 bases from V and 1 from J, leaving 6 bases between them. CDR3 length: 13 amino acids. This chain's CDR3 is CASSQGAKNIQYF. As DNA, the CDR3 is TGTGCCAGCAGTCAGGGGGCCAAAAACATTCAGTACTTC.

The chain is built from TRBV11-2 and TRBJ2-2, with 9 bases aligning to TRBD1. J was trimmed by 3 bases and V by 5 bases; bases with no gene match: 10. This CDR3 has 17 residues. Germline V lookup: CDR1 SGHAT, CDR2 FQNNGV. The CDR3 protein is CASSLTRGQGYTGELFF. In nucleotides, the CDR3 is TGTGCCAGCAGCCTCACCCGGGGACAGGGCTACACCGGGGAGCTGTTTTTT.

In this sample, this clone turned up once. The V call is TRBV11-3, the J call TRBJ2-5; TRBD2 matches at 7 bases. This CDR3 is built from 17 residues. J was trimmed by 0 bases and V by 5 bases; bases with no gene match: 12. Germline V gives CDR1 SGHNT, CDR2 YENEEA. The CDR3 DNA is TGTGCCAGCAGCCCGGGGGGTCTAGCGGCCTACCAAGAGACCCAGTACTTC. The encoded protein is CASSPGGLAAYQETQYF.

This clone was seen a single time. The CDR3 nucleotides are TGTGCCAGCAGGCCCACAGGTACGAACACTGAAGCTTTCTTT. It yields the protein CASRPTGTNTEAFF. The V and J genes are TRBV11-1 and TRBJ1-1, with a tentative D call TRBD1 (5 bases). Germline V gene data show CDR1 as SGHAT and CDR2 as FQDESV (reference sequence). Trimming shortened V by 6 bases and J by 1 base, and 12 bases separated the two germline ends. This CDR3 comprises 14 residues.

The V gene is TRBV27, the J gene TRBJ1-1, with 10 positions matching TRBD1. Germline V gives CDR1 MNHEY, CDR2 SMNVEV (reference sequence). This CDR3 contains 15 residues. J was trimmed by 3 bases and V by 4 bases; bases with no gene match: 5. The CDR3 protein is CASSSPDRGYTEAFF. The CDR3 nucleotides read TGTGCCAGCAGTTCCCCGGACAGGGGGTACACTGAAGCTTTCTTT.

The chain carries TRBV5-6 and TRBJ1-2; 12 positions agree with TRBD1. This CDR3 is built from 16 residues. Germline V gene sequence: CDR1 SGHDT, CDR2 YYEEEE. V lost 6 bases, J lost 2 bases, and 8 bases stayed unmatched. DNA for the CDR3: TGTGCCAGCACCTTCCGGGGGACAGGGGGCAACTATGGCTACACCTTC. It specifies CASTFRGTGGNYGYTF.

The CDR3 coding sequence is TGTGCCAGCAGCTACCGTAGCGGGGGGGCCGGAGATACGCAGTATTTT. Protein: CASSYRSGGAGDTQYF. The genes are TRBV11-2 and TRBJ2-3; 11 bases align to TRBD2. Germline CDR1 reads SGHAT; CDR2 reads FQNNGV. V trimming: 4 bases; J trimming: 5 bases; junction bases outside the gene matches: 8. The CDR3 extends over 16 amino acids. Combining the CDR3 with reference TRBV11-2 and TRBJ2-3 gives the whole variable domain EAGVAQSPRYKIIEKRQSVAFWCNPISGHATLYWYQQILGQGPKLLIQFQNNGVVDDSQLPKDRFSAERLKGVDSTLKIQPAKLEDSAVYLCASSYRSGGAGDTQYFGPGTRLTVL.